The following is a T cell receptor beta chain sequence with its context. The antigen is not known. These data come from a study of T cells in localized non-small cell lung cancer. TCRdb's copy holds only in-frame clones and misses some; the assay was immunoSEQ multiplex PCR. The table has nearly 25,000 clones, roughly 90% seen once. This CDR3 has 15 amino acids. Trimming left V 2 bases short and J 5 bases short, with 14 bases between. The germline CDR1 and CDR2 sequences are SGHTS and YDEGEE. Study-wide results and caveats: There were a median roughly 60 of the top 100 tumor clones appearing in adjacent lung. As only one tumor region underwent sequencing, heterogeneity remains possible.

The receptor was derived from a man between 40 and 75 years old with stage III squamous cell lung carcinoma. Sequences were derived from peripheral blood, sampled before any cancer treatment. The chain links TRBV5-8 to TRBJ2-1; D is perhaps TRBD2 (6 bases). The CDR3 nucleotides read TGTGCCAGCAGCTTTTTCGGGACTCTAAACAATGAGCAGTTCTTC. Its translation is CASSFFGTLNNEQFF. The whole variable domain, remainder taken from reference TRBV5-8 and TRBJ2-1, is EAGVTQSPTHLIKTRGQQATLRCSPISGHTSVYWYQQALGLGLQFLLWYDEGEERNRGNFPPRFSGRQFPNYSSELNVNALELEDSALYLCASSFFGTLNNEQFFGPGTRLTVL.